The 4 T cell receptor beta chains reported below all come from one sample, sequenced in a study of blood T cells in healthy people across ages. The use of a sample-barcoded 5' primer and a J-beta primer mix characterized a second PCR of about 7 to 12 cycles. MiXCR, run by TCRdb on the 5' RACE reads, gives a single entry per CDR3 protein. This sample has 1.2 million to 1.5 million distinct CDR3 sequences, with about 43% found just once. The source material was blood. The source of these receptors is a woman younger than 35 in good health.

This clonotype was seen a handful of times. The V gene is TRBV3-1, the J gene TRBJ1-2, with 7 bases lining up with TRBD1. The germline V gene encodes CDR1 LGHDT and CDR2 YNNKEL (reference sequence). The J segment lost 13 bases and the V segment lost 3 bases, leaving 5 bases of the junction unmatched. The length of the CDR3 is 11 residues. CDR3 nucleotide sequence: TGTGCCAGCAGCCAGGGACAGCCTCTCACCTTC. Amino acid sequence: CASSQGQPLTF.

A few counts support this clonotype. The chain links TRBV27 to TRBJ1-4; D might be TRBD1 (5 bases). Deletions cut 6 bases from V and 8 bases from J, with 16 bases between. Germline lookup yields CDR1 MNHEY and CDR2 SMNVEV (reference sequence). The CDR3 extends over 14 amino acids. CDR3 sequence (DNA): TGTGCCAGCAGCTTTACAGGATCTGGGGAAAAACTGTTTTTT. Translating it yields CASSFTGSGEKLFF.

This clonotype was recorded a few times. DNA of the CDR3: TGTGCCAGCAGCACTACAGGGAAAGGAGAAAAACTGTTTTTT. This codes for CASSTTGKGEKLFF. The gene calls are TRBV7-9 and TRBJ1-4; D is possibly TRBD1 (6 bases). The CDR3 covers 14 residues. V lost 5 bases to trimming and J lost 8 bases, with 15 bases between them. Per germline, CDR1 SEHNR and CDR2 FQNEAQ (reference sequence).

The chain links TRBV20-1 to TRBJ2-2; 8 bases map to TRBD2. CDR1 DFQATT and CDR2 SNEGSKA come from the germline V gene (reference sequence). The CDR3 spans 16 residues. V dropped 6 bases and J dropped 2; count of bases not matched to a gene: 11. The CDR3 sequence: CSASSAGAPNTGELFF. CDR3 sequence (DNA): TGCAGTGCGTCTTCAGCGGGAGCCCCTAACACCGGGGAGCTGTTTTTT.